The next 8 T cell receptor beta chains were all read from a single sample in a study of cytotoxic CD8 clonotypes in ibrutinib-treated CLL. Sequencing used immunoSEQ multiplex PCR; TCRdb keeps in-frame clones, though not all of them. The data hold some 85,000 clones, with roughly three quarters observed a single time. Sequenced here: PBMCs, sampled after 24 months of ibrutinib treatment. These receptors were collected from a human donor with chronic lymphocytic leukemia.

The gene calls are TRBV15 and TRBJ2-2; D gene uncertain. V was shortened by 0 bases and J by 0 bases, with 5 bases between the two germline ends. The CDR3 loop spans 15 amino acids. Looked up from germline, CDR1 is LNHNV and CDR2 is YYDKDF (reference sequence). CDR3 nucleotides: TGTGCCACCAGCAGAGATCAACCGAACACCGGGGAGCTGTTTTTT. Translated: CATSRDQPNTGELFF.

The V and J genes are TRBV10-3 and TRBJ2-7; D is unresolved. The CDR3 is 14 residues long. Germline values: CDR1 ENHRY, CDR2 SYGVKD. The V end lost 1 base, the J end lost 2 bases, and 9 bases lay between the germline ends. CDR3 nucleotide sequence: TGTGCCATCAGTGAGTTGGCAGGCGCCTACGAGCAGTACTTC. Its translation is CAISELAGAYEQYF.

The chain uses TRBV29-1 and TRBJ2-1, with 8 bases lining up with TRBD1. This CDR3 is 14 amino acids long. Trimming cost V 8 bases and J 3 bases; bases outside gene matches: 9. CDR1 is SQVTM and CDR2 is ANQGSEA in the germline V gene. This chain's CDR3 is CSTLSRGHYNEQFF. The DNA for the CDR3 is TGCAGCACTTTGTCCAGGGGGCACTACAATGAGCAGTTCTTC.

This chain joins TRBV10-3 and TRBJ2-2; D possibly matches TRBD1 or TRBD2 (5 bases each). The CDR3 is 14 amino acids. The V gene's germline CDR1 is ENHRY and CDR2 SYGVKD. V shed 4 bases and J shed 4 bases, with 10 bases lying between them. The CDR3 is CAISVQGATGELFF. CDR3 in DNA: TGTGCCATCAGTGTCCAGGGAGCCACCGGGGAGCTGTTTTTT.

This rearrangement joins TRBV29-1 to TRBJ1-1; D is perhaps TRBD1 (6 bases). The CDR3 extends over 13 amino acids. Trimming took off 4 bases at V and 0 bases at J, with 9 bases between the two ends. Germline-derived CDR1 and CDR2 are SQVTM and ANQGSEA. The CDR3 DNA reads TGCAGCGTTGCGGACAGATTGAACACTGAAGCTTTCTTT. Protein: CSVADRLNTEAFF. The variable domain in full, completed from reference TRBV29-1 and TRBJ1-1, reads SAVISQKPSRDICQRGTSLTIQCQVDSQVTMMFWYRQQPGQSLTLIATANQGSEATYESGFVIDKFPISRPNLTFSTLTVSNMSPEDSSIYLCSVADRLNTEAFFGQGTRLTVV.

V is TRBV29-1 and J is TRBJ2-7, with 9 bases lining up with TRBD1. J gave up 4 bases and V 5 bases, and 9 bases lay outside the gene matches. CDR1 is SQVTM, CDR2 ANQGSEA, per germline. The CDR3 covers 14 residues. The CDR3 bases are TGCAGCGTTATCGGGACAGGGAGAACATACGAGCAGTACTTC. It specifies CSVIGTGRTYEQYF.

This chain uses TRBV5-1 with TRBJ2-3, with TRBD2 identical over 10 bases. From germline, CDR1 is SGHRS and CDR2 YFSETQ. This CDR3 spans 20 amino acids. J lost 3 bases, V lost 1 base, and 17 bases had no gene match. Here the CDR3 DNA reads TGCGCCAGCAGCTTGCCCTACGGGAGGCTAGCGGGGGTGAGAACAGATACGCAGTATTTT. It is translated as CASSLPYGRLAGVRTDTQYF.

The CDR3 region has the DNA TGTGCCAGCAGCCAAGAGCTGGCTAGCTCGTACGAGCAGTACTTC. Translating gives CASSQELASSYEQYF. The rearrangement links TRBV4-2 to TRBJ2-7, with TRBD2 as a possible D gene (5 bases). This CDR3 has 15 residues. Between the trimmed V and J ends, which lost 0 bases and 4 bases, there was a span of 13 bases. Germline V CDR1 and CDR2: LGHNA, YNFKEQ.